The rows below give T cell receptor beta chains drawn from one sample of a study of cytomegalovirus exposure and HLA in healthy donors. TCRdb's copy holds only in-frame clones and misses some; the assay was immunoSEQ multiplex PCR. The sample has about 140,000 clones, about 80% seen once; the top ten hold less than 5%. Input material: PBMCs. The receptor source for this set is a young man in good health. CDR3s include the opening cysteine and the closing phenylalanine or tryptophan.

cdr3_aa: CASSLYQGQGPTRQYF
cdr3_length: 16
j_call: TRBJ2-7
v_call: TRBV5-6

cdr3_aa: CASSLGPPGTTNEKLFF
cdr3_length: 17
j_call: TRBJ1-4
v_call: TRBV13

cdr3_aa: CASSYLGRASGSSYNEQFF
cdr3_length: 19
j_call: TRBJ2-1
v_call: TRBV27

cdr3_aa: CASSQDYSLDEQYF
cdr3_length: 14
j_call: TRBJ2-7
v_call: TRBV6-6

cdr3_aa: CASRAREGRAGELFF
cdr3_length: 15
j_call: TRBJ2-2
v_call: TRBV6-6

cdr3_aa: CASTEDRAGYGYTF
cdr3_length: 14
j_call: TRBJ1-2
v_call: TRBV19

cdr3_aa: CATGGTSNYGYTF
cdr3_length: 13
j_call: TRBJ1-2
v_call: TRBV7-9

cdr3_aa: CASSIALAGGVYEQYF
cdr3_length: 16
j_call: TRBJ2-7
v_call: TRBV28

cdr3_aa: CASSVSTGQLSYEQYF
cdr3_length: 16
j_call: TRBJ2-7
v_call: TRBV19

cdr3_aa: CASSQPRGYEETQYF
cdr3_length: 15
j_call: TRBJ2-5
v_call: TRBV4-3

cdr3_aa: CAWTGTSGRSSYEQYF
cdr3_length: 16
j_call: TRBJ2-7
v_call: TRBV30

cdr3_aa: CASSWSTGWEQYF
cdr3_length: 13
j_call: TRBJ2-7
v_call: TRBV5-6

cdr3_aa: CASSQALASGRAKSYNEQFF
cdr3_length: 20
j_call: TRBJ2-1
v_call: TRBV4-1

cdr3_aa: CASSAFRGNNSPLHF
cdr3_length: 15
j_call: TRBJ1-6
v_call: TRBV25-1

cdr3_aa: CASSLRGRSPNEQFF
cdr3_length: 15
j_call: TRBJ2-1
v_call: TRBV7-2

cdr3_aa: CASRRTGQNIQYF
cdr3_length: 13
j_call: TRBJ2-4
v_call: TRBV27

cdr3_aa: CASSHDRPGSTEAFF
cdr3_length: 15
j_call: TRBJ1-1
v_call: TRBV28

cdr3_aa: CASSSSGLAPQNIQYF
cdr3_length: 16
j_call: TRBJ2-4
v_call: TRBV6-6

cdr3_aa: CSVEGPDRVDGYTF
cdr3_length: 14
j_call: TRBJ1-2
v_call: TRBV29-1

cdr3_aa: CASSPLPGEVEAFF
cdr3_length: 14
j_call: TRBJ1-1
v_call: TRBV18

cdr3_aa: CASSLSGGYSPLHF
cdr3_length: 14
j_call: TRBJ1-6
v_call: TRBV5-6

cdr3_aa: CASSPRLAGGDEQYF
cdr3_length: 15
j_call: TRBJ2-7
v_call: TRBV9

cdr3_aa: CASSIAGGSYNEQFF
cdr3_length: 15
j_call: TRBJ2-1
v_call: TRBV19

cdr3_aa: CSVEWGKLQAFF
cdr3_length: 12
j_call: TRBJ1-1
v_call: TRBV29-1

cdr3_aa: CAWSVGGVDTGELFF
cdr3_length: 15
j_call: TRBJ2-2
v_call: TRBV30

cdr3_aa: CASKASGIIEQYF
cdr3_length: 13
j_call: -
v_call: TRBV6-6

cdr3_aa: CASSSPGDQPQHF
cdr3_length: 13
j_call: TRBJ1-5
v_call: TRBV27

cdr3_aa: CASTQDRGGTEAFF
cdr3_length: 14
j_call: TRBJ1-1
v_call: TRBV6-1

cdr3_aa: CASSFQGSNTEAFF
cdr3_length: 14
j_call: TRBJ1-1
v_call: TRBV7-2

cdr3_aa: CASSLNTGVNYEQYF
cdr3_length: 15
j_call: TRBJ2-7
v_call: TRBV7-9

cdr3_aa: CASSVGEGGGVPQHF
cdr3_length: 15
j_call: TRBJ1-5
v_call: TRBV9

cdr3_aa: CASSQASGPYNEQFF
cdr3_length: 15
j_call: TRBJ2-1
v_call: TRBV4-1

cdr3_aa: CASSRTGAGGGEAFF
cdr3_length: 15
j_call: TRBJ1-1
v_call: TRBV7-9

cdr3_aa: CASSPLAGADYEQYF
cdr3_length: 15
j_call: TRBJ2-7
v_call: TRBV27

cdr3_aa: CASSVVSWGTGAHEQYF
cdr3_length: 17
j_call: TRBJ2-7
v_call: TRBV9

cdr3_aa: CASTVAGGYNEQFF
cdr3_length: 14
j_call: TRBJ2-1
v_call: TRBV27

cdr3_aa: CASSERAGTEAFF
cdr3_length: 13
j_call: TRBJ1-1
v_call: TRBV6-1